The source of this T cell receptor (beta chain) is a study of blood T cell repertoires in COVID-19. There are 14 residues in the CDR3. CDR1 MNHEY and CDR2 SVGAGI come from the germline V gene. The V segment lost 7 bases and the J segment 8 bases; nucleotides outside the gene matches: 10. This table comes from immunoSEQ multiplex PCR, and its TCRdb copy is limited to in-frame clones, with some not included. The repertoire holds 200,000 to 250,000 clones, with over 80% as singletons. Seattle cases were enrolled at active infection and followed longitudinally. The rearrangement links TRBV6-5 to TRBJ2-1, with 8 bases aligning to TRBD2. Sequencing was carried out using peripheral blood. The TCR was taken from a woman in her 30s with COVID-19, enrolled during active disease. In DNA, the CDR3 is TGTGCCAGCAAAGCCAGCGGGAGTGCCTATGAGCAGTTCTTC. It specifies CASKASGSAYEQFF.